This T cell receptor beta chain was observed in a study of response to subunit inactivated influenza vaccine. General study results and limits: Authors suggested few new T cells are recruited by each seasonal influenza vaccination.

About this clonotype itself: Its specificity is unknown.

One entry per CDR3 protein results from TCRdb running MiXCR on the RT-PCR reads. The sample includes hundreds of thousands of distinct CDR3 sequences, around a fifth of them seen just once. The CDR3 is 16 residues long. Trimming cost V 4 bases and J 0 bases; bases outside gene matches: 7. Germline V gives CDR1 LGHDT, CDR2 YNNKEL (reference sequence). The chain combines TRBV3-1 with TRBJ1-2, with 8 positions matching TRBD1. This TCR came from a man between 50 and 70 years old who received an inactivated influenza vaccine. This material consisted of PBMCs from blood, taken 21 months after vaccination. The CDR3 sequence is CASSLGTGTTNYGYTF. Here the CDR3 DNA reads TGTGCCAGCAGCCTCGGGACAGGAACTACTAACTATGGCTACACCTTC.